This is a list of T cell receptor beta chains from one sample in a study of response to subunit inactivated influenza vaccine. TCRdb called the RT-PCR reads again in MiXCR, with one record for every CDR3 protein. The repertoire holds about 540,000 distinct CDR3 sequences, with roughly 23% as singletons. The sample was also linked to a second study, of T cells expressing NK-cell markers.

Material: CD4+ T cells sorted from PBMCs, obtained about 12 days after vaccination. These receptors all stem from a man between 50 and 59 years old who received an inactivated influenza vaccine. The CDR3 runs from the conserved cysteine through the conserved F or W. Clone size is given for some rows only: seen once, a few or many times, or a class if the clone is expanded.

j_gene | v_gene | abundance | CDR3aa
TRBJ1-6 | TRBV5-1 | NA | CASSLDRTYNSPLHF
TRBJ2-1 | TRBV6-2/TRBV6-3 | once | CASSYAGGRTNEQFF
TRBJ1-5 | TRBV6-4 | NA | CASSDSHSNQPQHF
TRBJ2-1 | TRBV27 | few | CASRTAGRPYNEQFF
TRBJ2-2 | TRBV15 | NA | CATSSYYTGELFF
TRBJ1-5 | TRBV28 | NA | CASSLRFGNQPQHF
TRBJ2-7 | TRBV10-3 | NA | CAISESSLGKGRSYEQYF
TRBJ2-1 | TRBV6-1 | NA | CASSPGTSGKAQFF
TRBJ2-7 | TRBV5-1 | few | CASSFLRDSMYEQYF
TRBJ2-3 | TRBV2 | NA | CASRFTSTDTQYF
TRBJ2-1 | TRBV4-1 | NA | CASSPARTSAYNEQFF
TRBJ2-2 | TRBV10-2 | few | CASGGGTGGADGELFF
TRBJ2-3 | TRBV7-9 | NA | CASSLVRGDTQYF
TRBJ1-2 | TRBV5-1 | NA | CASSLVGSQRKNGYTF
TRBJ2-3 | TRBV7-2 | NA | CASSLTTVTDTQYF
TRBJ1-2 | TRBV4-3 | few | CASSQDQGGYTF
TRBJ1-5 | TRBV28 | NA | CASSSGGGGQPQHF
TRBJ1-2 | TRBV9 | NA | CASSVEFHGYTF
TRBJ1-1 | TRBV18 | few | CASSPGQGGNTEAFF
TRBJ2-7 | TRBV2 | NA | CASGGDVDYEQYF
TRBJ2-6 | TRBV11-1 | NA | CASSFKWGQGTLLGANVLTF
TRBJ2-5 | TRBV29-1 | NA | CSVVFSGETQYF
TRBJ2-7 | TRBV11-3 | NA | CASSLTRVYEQYF
TRBJ2-5 | TRBV5-1 | NA | CASSLAGGPDLETQYF
TRBJ2-7 | TRBV11-1 | once | CASSLNSLPISYEQYF
TRBJ1-1 | TRBV15 | NA | CATSILPPRGGRTEAFF
TRBJ2-1 | TRBV20-1 | few | CSAVRGSRNNEQFF
TRBJ2-1 | TRBV7-3 | NA | CASSTTSGPYREQFF
TRBJ2-2 | TRBV5-1 | NA | CASSLQNLAGELFF
TRBJ2-3 | TRBV5-6 | NA | CASRGRARGDTQYF
TRBJ2-3 | TRBV20-1 | few | CSLSGLAGASTGTDTQYF
TRBJ2-7 | TRBV7-2 | many | CASRRDLNYEQYF
TRBJ2-2 | TRBV5-1 | NA | CASRPGGTNTGELFF
TRBJ1-3 | TRBV28 | NA | CASIGPGGNTIYF
TRBJ2-2 | TRBV12-3/TRBV12-4 | NA | CASSFAGLPTGELFF
TRBJ2-7 | TRBV4-2 | few | CASSQVAGVSSSYEQYF
TRBJ1-2 | TRBV7-2 | NA | CASSLKGGARDGYTF
TRBJ2-1 | TRBV7-9 | few | CASSASGRPNNEQFF
TRBJ2-2 | TRBV20-1 | many | CSASVSGGGELFF
TRBJ1-1 | TRBV20-1 | few | CSAQTGGSDTEAFF
TRBJ2-1 | TRBV29-1 | few | CSVEDQFNRAGAYNEQFF
TRBJ1-6 | TRBV6-1 | NA | CASSPGGGDSPLHF
TRBJ2-1 | TRBV11-2 | NA | CASSLGLAGVDEQFF
TRBJ2-1 | TRBV7-2 | NA | CASSPWWEGFGEQFF
TRBJ2-3 | TRBV3-1 | few | CASSRGTYNTDTQYF
TRBJ2-3 | TRBV15 | many | CATSRDRGQGRNTQYF
TRBJ2-5 | TRBV28 | few | CASSFAGMLRSLETQYF
TRBJ2-5 | TRBV5-5 | NA | CASSLASTQETQYF
TRBJ2-7 | TRBV21-1 | few | CASSYTGTGTYEQYF
TRBJ2-5 | TRBV6-1 | NA | CASSDPRTALQETQYF
TRBJ2-1 | TRBV11-1 | few | CASSFKGPYEQFF
TRBJ2-3 | TRBV20-1 | many | CSARRREAQRPDTQYF
TRBJ2-6 | TRBV25-1 | NA | CASSEDRGANVLTF
TRBJ2-7 | TRBV20-1 | few | CSAKTGTGSYEQYF